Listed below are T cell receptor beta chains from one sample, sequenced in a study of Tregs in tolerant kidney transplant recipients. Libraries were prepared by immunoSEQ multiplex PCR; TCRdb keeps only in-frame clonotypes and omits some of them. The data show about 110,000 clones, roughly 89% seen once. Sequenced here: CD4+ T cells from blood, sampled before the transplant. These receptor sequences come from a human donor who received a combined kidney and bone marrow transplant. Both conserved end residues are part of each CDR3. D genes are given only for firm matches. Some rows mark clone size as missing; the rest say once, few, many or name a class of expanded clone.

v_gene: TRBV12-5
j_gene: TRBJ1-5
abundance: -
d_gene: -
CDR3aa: CASGPDKGMNNQPQHF
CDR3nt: TGTGCTAGTGGACCGGATAAGGGGATGAACAATCAGCCCCAGCATTTT

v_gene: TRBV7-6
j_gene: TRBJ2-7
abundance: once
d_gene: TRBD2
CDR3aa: CASSLRTSGGGTTYEQYF
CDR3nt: TGTGCCAGCAGCCTTCGGACTAGCGGGGGGGGAACCACCTACGAGCAGTACTTC

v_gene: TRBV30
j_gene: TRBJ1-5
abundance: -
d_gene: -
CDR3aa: CAWADRFLGSNQPQHF
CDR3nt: TGTGCCTGGGCAGACAGGTTCCTCGGAAGCAATCAGCCCCAGCATTTT

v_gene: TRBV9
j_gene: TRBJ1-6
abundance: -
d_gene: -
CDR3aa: CASSVDGGANNSPLHF
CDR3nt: TGTGCCAGCAGCGTAGATGGGGGGGCTAATAATTCACCCCTCCACTTT

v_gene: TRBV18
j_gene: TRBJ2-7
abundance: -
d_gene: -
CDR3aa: CASSPTEYEQYF
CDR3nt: TGTGCCAGCTCACCGACAGAATACGAGCAGTACTTC

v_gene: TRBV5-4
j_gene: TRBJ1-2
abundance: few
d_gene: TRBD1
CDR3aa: CASSLDRTGKDYGYTF
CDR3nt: TGTGCCAGCAGCTTGGATCGGACAGGGAAAGACTATGGCTACACCTTC

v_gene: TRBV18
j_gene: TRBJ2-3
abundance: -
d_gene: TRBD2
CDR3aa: CASSALTSGYTDTQYF
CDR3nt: TGTGCCAGCTCAGCCCTGACTAGCGGATACACAGATACGCAGTATTTT

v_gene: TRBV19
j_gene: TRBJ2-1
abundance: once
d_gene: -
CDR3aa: CASSTRYRANEQFF
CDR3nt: TGTGCCAGTAGTACTCGCTACAGGGCCAATGAGCAGTTCTTC

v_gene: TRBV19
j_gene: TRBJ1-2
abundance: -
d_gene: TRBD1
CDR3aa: CASSIPGQGSLHYGYTF
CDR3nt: TGTGCCAGTAGTATACCGGGACAGGGATCCCTTCACTATGGCTACACCTTC

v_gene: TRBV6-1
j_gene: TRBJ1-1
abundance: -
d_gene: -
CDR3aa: CASSAGLANTEAFF
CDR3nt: TGTGCCAGCAGCGCAGGACTGGCGAACACTGAAGCTTTCTTT

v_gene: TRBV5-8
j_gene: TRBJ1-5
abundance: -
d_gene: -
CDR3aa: CASSLVGPGNQPQHF
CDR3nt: TGTGCCAGCAGCTTGGTTGGGCCAGGGAATCAGCCCCAGCATTTT

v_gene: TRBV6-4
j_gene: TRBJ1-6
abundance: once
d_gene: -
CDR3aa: CASSPSVNSPLHF
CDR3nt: TGTGCCAGCAGCCCCTCTGTTAATTCACCCCTCCACTTT

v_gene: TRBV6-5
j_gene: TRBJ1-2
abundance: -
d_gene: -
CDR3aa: CASSSTGLANYGYTF
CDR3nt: TGTGCCAGCAGTAGCACAGGGTTAGCTAACTATGGCTACACCTTC

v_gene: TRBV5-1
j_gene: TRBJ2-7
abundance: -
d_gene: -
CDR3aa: CASSLVLTTVEQYF
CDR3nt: TGCGCCAGCAGCTTGGTCCTGACGACAGTCGAGCAGTACTTC

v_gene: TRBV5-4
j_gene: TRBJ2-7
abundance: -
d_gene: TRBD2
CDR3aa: CASSFGGRAYEQYF
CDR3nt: TGTGCCAGCAGCTTTGGCGGGAGGGCCTACGAGCAGTACTTC

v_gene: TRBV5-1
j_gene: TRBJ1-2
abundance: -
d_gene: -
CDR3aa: CASSLEAGLVGYTF
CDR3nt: TGCGCCAGCAGCTTGGAGGCAGGGCTGGTTGGCTACACCTTC

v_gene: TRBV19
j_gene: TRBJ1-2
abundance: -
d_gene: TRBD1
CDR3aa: CASSTPGGADYGYTF
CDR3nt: TGTGCCAGTAGCACTCCAGGGGGCGCGGACTATGGCTACACCTTC

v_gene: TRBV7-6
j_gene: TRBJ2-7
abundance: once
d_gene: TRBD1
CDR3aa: CASSRLPRDRGYEQYF
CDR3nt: TGTGCCAGCAGCCGCCTCCCCCGGGACAGGGGCTACGAGCAGTACTTC

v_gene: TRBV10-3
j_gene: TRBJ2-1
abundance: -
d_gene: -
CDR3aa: CAISEGGEQFF
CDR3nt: TGTGCCATCAGTGAGGGAGGTGAGCAGTTCTTC

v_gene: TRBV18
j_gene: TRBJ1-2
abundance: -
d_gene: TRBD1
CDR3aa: CASSPTGDYTF
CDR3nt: TGTGCCAGCTCCCCTACAGGGGACTACACCTTC

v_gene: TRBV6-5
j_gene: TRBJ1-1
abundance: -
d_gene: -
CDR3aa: CASRGGNTEAFF
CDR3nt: TGTGCCAGCAGAGGAGGGAACACTGAAGCTTTCTTT

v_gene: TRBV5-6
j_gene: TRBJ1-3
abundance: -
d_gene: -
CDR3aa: CASSSGLRGNTIYF
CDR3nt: TGTGCCAGCAGCTCGGGACTTAGGGGAAACACCATATATTTT

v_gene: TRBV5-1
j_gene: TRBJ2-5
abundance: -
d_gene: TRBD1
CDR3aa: CASRGQGGSVETQYF
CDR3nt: TGCGCCAGCAGGGGACAGGGAGGATCAGTGGAGACCCAGTACTTC

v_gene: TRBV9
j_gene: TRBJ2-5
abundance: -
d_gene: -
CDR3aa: CASSVVGGSGETQYF
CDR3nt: TGTGCCAGCAGCGTTGTTGGCGGTTCGGGGGAGACCCAGTACTTC

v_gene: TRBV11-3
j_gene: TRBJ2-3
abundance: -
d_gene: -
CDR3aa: CASSLEQGETDTQYF
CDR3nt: TGTGCCAGCAGCTTAGAACAGGGCGAGACAGATACGCAGTATTTT

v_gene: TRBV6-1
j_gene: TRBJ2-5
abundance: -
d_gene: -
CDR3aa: CASSAPPTGKGQETQYF
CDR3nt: TGTGCCAGCAGTGCACCCCCCACAGGGAAGGGCCAAGAGACCCAGTACTTC

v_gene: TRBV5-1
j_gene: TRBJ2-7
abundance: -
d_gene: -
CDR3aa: CASSSLPGVQYF
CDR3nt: TGCGCCAGCAGCTCCTTACCGGGGGTGCAGTACTTC

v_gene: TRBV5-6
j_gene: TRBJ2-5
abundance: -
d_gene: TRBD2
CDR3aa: CASSLREGGSQETQYF
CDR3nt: TGTGCCAGCAGCTTGCGGGAGGGGGGATCACAAGAGACCCAGTACTTC

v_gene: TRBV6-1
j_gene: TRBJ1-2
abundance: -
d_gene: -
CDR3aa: CASSESGGYGYTF
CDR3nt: TGTGCCAGCAGTGAATCGGGGGGCTATGGCTACACCTTC

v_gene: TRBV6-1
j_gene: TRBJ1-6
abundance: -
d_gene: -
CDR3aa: CASSEDWGGGSPLHF
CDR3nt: TGTGCCAGCAGTGAAGATTGGGGAGGTGGTTCACCCCTCCACTTT

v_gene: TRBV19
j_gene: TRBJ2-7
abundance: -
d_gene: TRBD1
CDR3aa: CASSQGQLSSYEQYF
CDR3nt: TGTGCCAGTAGCCAGGGACAGCTTAGCTCCTACGAGCAGTACTTC

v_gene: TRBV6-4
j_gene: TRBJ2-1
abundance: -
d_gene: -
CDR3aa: CASRTAGSSNEQFF
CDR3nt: TGTGCCAGCAGAACCGCGGGCTCCTCCAATGAGCAGTTCTTC

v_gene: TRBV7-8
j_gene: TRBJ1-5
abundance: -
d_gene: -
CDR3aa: CASSLALPGDQPQHF
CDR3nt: TGTGCCAGCAGCTTAGCGCTCCCAGGGGATCAGCCCCAGCATTTT

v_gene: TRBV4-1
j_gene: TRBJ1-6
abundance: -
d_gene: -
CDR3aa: CASSQDRQSPPLHF
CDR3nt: TGCGCCAGCAGCCAAGATCGACAGTCCCCACCCCTCCACTTT

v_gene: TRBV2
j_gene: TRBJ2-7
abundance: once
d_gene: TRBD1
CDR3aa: CASRRTSGTGSSYEQYF
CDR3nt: TGTGCCAGCAGACGCACTTCCGGGACAGGGAGCTCCTACGAGCAGTACTTC